The clone carrying this T cell receptor (beta chain) came up a few times. This sample is part of a study of T-cell memory formation after mild COVID-19. The authors produced TCR alpha and TCR beta cDNA libraries with sample barcodes and UMIs by 5'RACE using constant-segment primers. TCRdb re-called the 5' RACE reads with MiXCR, one entry per CDR3 protein. The sample includes roughly 480,000 distinct CDR3 sequences, roughly 25% of them seen just once. Germline assignment: CDR1 SGDLS and CDR2 YYNGEE. V gave up 4 bases and J gave up 2 bases; unmatched junction bases: 9. The CDR3 totals 16 residues. Sequences were obtained from PBMCs or a T cell subset sorted from them (not recorded which). V usage is TRBV9 and J usage is TRBJ2-3; 8 bases agree with TRBD1. The TCR originated in an adult woman who had mild COVID-19 (a few samples of this study predate the infection). Cell type and time point are not known. CDR3 sequence: CASSSKTGAHTDTQYF. CDR3 nucleotides: TGTGCCAGCAGCTCGAAGACAGGGGCACACACAGATACGCAGTATTTT. Full variable domain (missing parts from reference TRBV9 and TRBJ2-3): DSGVTQTPKHLITATGQRVTLRCSPRSGDLSVYWYQQSLDQGLQFLIQYYNGEERAKGNILERFSAQQFPDLHSELNLSSLELGDSALYFCASSSKTGAHTDTQYFGPGTRLTVL.